This T cell receptor (beta chain) originates from a study of radiotherapy plus CTLA-4 blockade in lung cancer. In its sample, this clone was seen a few times. The sample contains more than one DNA sequence encoding this CDR3. Sequenced by immunoSEQ multiplex PCR; TCRdb stores in-frame clones only, minus some. This repertoire shows about 15,000 clones, roughly two thirds found once; its top ten account for about 55%. This CDR3 has 14 residues. The junction had 7 bases not matched to a gene; V was cut back by 6 bases and J by 5 bases. Germline-derived CDR1 and CDR2 are MNHEY and SMNVEV (reference sequence).

V usage is TRBV27 and J usage is TRBJ2-5, with 9 bases that match TRBD1. The source was peripheral blood, collected from a patient treated with radiotherapy plus ipilimumab. The sequence was collected from a human donor with non-small cell lung cancer whose response to radiotherapy plus ipilimumab could not be evaluated. The CDR3 spells CASSLRDRVETQYF. CDR3 nucleotides: TGTGCCAGCAGCCTCAGGGACAGGGTGGAGACCCAGTACTTC.